Described below is a single TCR beta chain sequence and its context. No cognate antigen has been identified for it. No base quality information exists; no much larger clone differs at one position. This specimen comes from a study of blood T cell repertoires in COVID-19 (dated by TCRdb to the early 2020s). With regard to the full study: Collaborator samples came from the United States, Italy and Spain and covered acute and convalescent phases of COVID-19. The prospective study material was composed of cDNA or gDNA derived from T cells, B-cell-depleted T cells, or PBMCs. The dataset comprised deeply sampled blood TCRbeta repertoires from subjects exposed to, actively infected with, or recovered from COVID-19. A freely available public database, intended as a resource for researchers studying the immune response to SARS-CoV-2, is where the repertoires were released. The samples were drawn from two sources: the first 160 participants of the ongoing ImmuneRACE study, and fewer than 1,500 subjects contributed by 6 global collaborators. Nearly every sample came with metadata listing a de-identified subject ID, COVID-19 status, age in years and sex. Where available, HLA class I and class II types were obtained from metadata supplied by the sample provider rather than from assay-based typing. Results and caveats for the whole study, not just this receptor: The amount of clinical and demographic metadata varied by source and participant and was provided uncurated.

The V and J ends are trimmed by 1 base and 4 bases, leaving 13 bases between them. From the cysteine up to the phenylalanine, the CDR3 has a length of 15 residues. The CDR3 DNA has 45 bases and is translated from base 1. The germline V gene (reference sequence) yields LNHNV for CDR1 and YYDKDF for CDR2. TCRbeta CDR3 regions were amplified from genomic DNA using the immunoSEQ Assay, a bias-controlled multiplex PCR. In the paper's pipeline: Nucleated cell counts per sample were estimated from amplification of reference gene primers within the assay. Sequence reads were collapsed and filtered to measure the absolute abundance of every unique TCRbeta CDR3 rearrangement. For each sample, productive Simpson clonality was calculated by taking the square root of Simpson's diversity index across productive rearrangements. TCRdb re-hosts the immuneACCESS table, in-frame sequences only. Its copies lack some clones; in the studies checked, an unresolved V gene accounts for under half of them, and the cause for the rest is not known. That table is the source of V, J and clone size, and D and trimming were worked out from the DNA. Here the sample has over 250,000 clones; about 87% occur a single time. Jointly, the top ten make up 2.3% of the sample.

The collaborating institutions used their own protocols to collect whole blood in K2EDTA tubes. For TCRbeta analysis, collaborators shipped samples in one of three forms: frozen whole blood, isolated PBMCs, or DNA extracted from either of those sample types. The sequence was collected from a woman between 45 and 60 years old with acute or convalescent COVID-19. The sequencing sample was made of peripheral blood. Here the chain combines TRBV15 and TRBJ1-1; TRBD1 is possibly the D segment (5 matching bases). CDR3 reads: CATSRGGQGSTEAFF. The DNA reads TGTGCCACCAGCAGAGGAGGCCAGGGAAGCACTGAAGCTTTCTTT.